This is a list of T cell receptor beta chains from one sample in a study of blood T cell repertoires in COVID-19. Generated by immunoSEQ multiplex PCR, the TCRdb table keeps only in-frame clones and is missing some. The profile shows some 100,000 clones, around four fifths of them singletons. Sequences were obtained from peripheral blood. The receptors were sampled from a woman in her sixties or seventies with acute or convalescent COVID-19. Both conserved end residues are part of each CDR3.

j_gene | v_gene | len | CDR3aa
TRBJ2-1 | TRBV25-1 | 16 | CASSEYGGRVYNEQFF
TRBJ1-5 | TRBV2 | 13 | CASMERSNQPQHF
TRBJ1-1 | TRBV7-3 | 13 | CASSLAENTEAFF
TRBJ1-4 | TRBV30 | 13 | CAWRVARPGKLFF
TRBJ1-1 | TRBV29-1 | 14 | CSVQGTALALEAFF
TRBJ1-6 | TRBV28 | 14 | CASMAPRGNSPLHF
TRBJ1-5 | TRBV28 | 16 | CASSLVRTGRAEPQHF
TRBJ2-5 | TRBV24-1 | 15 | CATSDGDSLRETQYF
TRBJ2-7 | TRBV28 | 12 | CASSLTEYEQYF
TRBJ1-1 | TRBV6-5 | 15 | CASKPRGTGVTEAFF
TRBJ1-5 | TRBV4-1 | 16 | CASSLTGQGHNQPQHF
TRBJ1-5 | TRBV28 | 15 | CASSLATAGNQPQHF
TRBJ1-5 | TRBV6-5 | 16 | CASSYPWTGSNQPQHF
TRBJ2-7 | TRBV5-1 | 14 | CASSLRTGGYEQYF
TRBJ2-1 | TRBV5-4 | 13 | CASSTRTSGEQFF
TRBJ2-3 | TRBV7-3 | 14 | CASSLGTSTDTQYF
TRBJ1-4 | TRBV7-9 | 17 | CASSKGQRGRPNEKLFF
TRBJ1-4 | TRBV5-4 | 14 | CASSSGQGNEKLFF
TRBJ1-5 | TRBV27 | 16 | CASSLSGTGGNQPQHF
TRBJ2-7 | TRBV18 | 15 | CASSPKLTGSYEQYF
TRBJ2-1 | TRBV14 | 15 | CASSQFGQGFNEQFF
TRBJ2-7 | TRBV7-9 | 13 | CASKMDRDYEQYF
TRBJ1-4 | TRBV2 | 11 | CASSPDSLLFF
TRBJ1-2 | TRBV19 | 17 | CASSVLQGSQNPYGYTF